There are a few counts of the clone carrying this T cell receptor (beta chain). Its antigen is unknown. Other DNA sequences in this sample translate to the same CDR3. The data derive from a study of OX40 agonist ivuxolimab in advanced cancers. The protocol was immunoSEQ multiplex PCR, while the TCRdb copy is restricted to in-frame clones and leaves out a portion. The sample lists 67,000 or so clones, around 81% occurring once. The study's findings and limits: Still undetermined is the antigen specificity of the expanded peripheral T cells. With doses of 0.1 to 3.0 mg/kg, CD4+ and CD8+ blood T cells had undergone clonal expansion by week 6.

Material: CD4+ or CD8+ T cells sorted from blood, obtained in a trial of the OX40 agonist ivuxolimab. This sequence was found in an adult with an advanced solid tumor such as melanoma, head and neck, liver or kidney cancer.

The CDR3 DNA reads TGTGCCAGCAGCGTAGAGGGTGGGGGCAGGGAGACCCAGTACTTC. Translating it yields CASSVEGGGRETQYF. The chain employs TRBV9 and TRBJ2-5, with D possibly matching TRBD1 (6 bases). Germline CDR1 and CDR2: SGDLS and YYNGEE. Trimming pared 0 bases from V and 5 bases from J, leaving 14 bases between. This CDR3 contains 15 residues. Full variable domain (outside the CDR3, taken from reference TRBV9 and TRBJ2-5): DSGVTQTPKHLITATGQRVTLRCSPRSGDLSVYWYQQSLDQGLQFLIQYYNGEERAKGNILERFSAQQFPDLHSELNLSSLELGDSALYFCASSVEGGGRETQYFGPGTRLLVL.